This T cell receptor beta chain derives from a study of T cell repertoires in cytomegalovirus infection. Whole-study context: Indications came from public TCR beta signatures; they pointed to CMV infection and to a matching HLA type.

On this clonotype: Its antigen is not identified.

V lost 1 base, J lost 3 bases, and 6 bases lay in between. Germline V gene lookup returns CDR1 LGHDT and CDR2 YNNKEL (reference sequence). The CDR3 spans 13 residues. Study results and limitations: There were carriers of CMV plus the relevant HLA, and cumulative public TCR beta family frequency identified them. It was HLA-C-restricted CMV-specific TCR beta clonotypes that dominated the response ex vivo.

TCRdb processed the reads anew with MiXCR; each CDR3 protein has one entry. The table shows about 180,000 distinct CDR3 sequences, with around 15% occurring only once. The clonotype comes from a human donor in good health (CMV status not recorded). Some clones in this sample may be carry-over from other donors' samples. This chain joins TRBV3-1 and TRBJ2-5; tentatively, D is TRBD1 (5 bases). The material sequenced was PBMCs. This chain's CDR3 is CASSQVGEETQYF. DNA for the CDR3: TGTGCCAGCAGCCAAGTAGGGGAAGAGACCCAGTACTTC.